A selection of T cell receptor beta chains follows, all from one sample in a study of shared clonotypes between healthy human individuals. Using immunoSEQ multiplex PCR, the repertoire was profiled, and TCRdb retains in-frame clones only, with some absent. The table lists 2 million to 2.5 million clones, about nine tenths of them singletons. Material: naive CD4+ T cells from PBMCs. These receptors all come from a man aged 18 to 29 in good health. Some clones in this sample may be carry-over from other donors' samples. Both conserved end residues are part of each CDR3.

V: TRBV7-6
J: TRBJ2-5
CDR3: CASTATAQETQYF

V: TRBV29-1
J: TRBJ1-4
CDR3: CSVRLRRGEKLFF

V: TRBV7-2
J: TRBJ2-7
CDR3: CASSLEGTALYEQYF

V: TRBV7-6
J: TRBJ2-3
CDR3: CASSPVRGGDTQYF

V: TRBV29-1
J: TRBJ1-5
CDR3: CSVVARGRQPQHF

V: TRBV6-5
J: TRBJ1-2
CDR3: CASSYAGGHYGYTF

V: TRBV11-2
J: TRBJ1-6
CDR3: CASSLQGGLNSPLHF

V: TRBV15
J: TRBJ2-2
CDR3: CATGQRGTINTGELFF

V: TRBV28
J: TRBJ1-5
CDR3: CAKRRGQGARDHQPQHF

V: TRBV18
J: TRBJ1-2
CDR3: CASSPLGGQNYGYTF